These T cell receptor beta chains were read from a single sample in a study of cytomegalovirus exposure and HLA in healthy donors. Method: immunoSEQ multiplex PCR; TCRdb's copy keeps in-frame clones and lacks some. The table has around 160,000 clones, 70% to 80% seen once. Sequencing was performed on PBMCs. The source of these receptors is a male donor in good health and CMV-seronegative. Each CDR3 is given with its conserved first and last residue. The D gene is left open where the match is weak. Not all rows give a size; the values are once, few, many and, for expanded clones, a class.

TRBJ1-2	few	TRBV6-6	-	CASTRPSSGANYGYTF	TGTGCCAGCACCCGACCGTCATCCGGGGCTAACTATGGCTACACCTTC
TRBJ1-1	once	TRBV5-5	-	CASILRDTVMNTEAFF	TGTGCCAGCATCCTCCGGGACACCGTAATGAACACTGAAGCTTTCTTT
TRBJ1-6	few	TRBV23-1	-	CASSRVHNSPLHF	TGCGCCAGCAGCCGGGTCCATAATTCACCCCTCCACTTT
TRBJ1-5	-	TRBV9	-	CASSVGSNSNQPQHF	TGTGCCAGCAGCGTAGGCAGTAATAGCAATCAGCCCCAGCATTTT
TRBJ1-2	-	TRBV6-1	TRBD1	CASSGRWDSTLNYGYTF	TGTGCCAGCAGTGGCCGATGGGACAGTACCCTAAACTATGGCTACACCTTC
TRBJ2-3	-	TRBV6-5	TRBD2	CASSPRGGEADTQYF	TGTGCCAGCAGTCCCCGGGGGGGAGAGGCAGATACGCAGTATTTT
TRBJ2-3	-	TRBV5-4	-	CASSLWLPFDTDTQYF	TGTGCCAGCAGCTTGTGGCTCCCCTTTGACACAGATACGCAGTATTTT
TRBJ2-7	few	TRBV13	-	CASRPNRVSYEQYF	TGTGCCAGCAGGCCTAACAGGGTCTCCTACGAGCAGTACTTC
TRBJ2-3	-	TRBV7-9	-	CAGGGTDTQYF	TGTGCAGGGGGGGGCACAGATACGCAGTATTTT
TRBJ1-2	-	TRBV6-5	TRBD1	CASRRQGTHGYTF	TGTGCCAGCAGACGACAGGGGACTCATGGCTACACCTTC
TRBJ1-1	-	TRBV5-1	-	CASSLAGTMNTEAFF	TGCGCCAGCAGCTTGGCCGGGACAATGAACACTGAAGCTTTCTTT
TRBJ2-3	-	TRBV4-2	TRBD2	CASSQDLAGGTDTQYF	TGTGCCAGCAGCCAAGATCTAGCGGGGGGCACAGATACGCAGTATTTT
TRBJ2-5	few	TRBV30	TRBD1	CAWSTTGTEETQYF	TGTGCCTGGAGTACAACCGGGACAGAAGAGACCCAGTACTTC
TRBJ2-2	-	TRBV9	-	CASRGPNTGELFF	TGTGCCAGCCGAGGGCCGAACACCGGGGAGCTGTTTTTT
TRBJ2-1	-	TRBV5-1	TRBD2	CASSFLLAGVHNEQFF	TGCGCCAGCAGCTTTCTACTAGCGGGGGTTCACAATGAGCAGTTCTTC
TRBJ2-5	-	TRBV5-1	TRBD2	CASSPPGVAGRQETQYF	TGCGCCAGCAGCCCACCAGGGGTAGCGGGGAGACAAGAGACCCAGTACTTC
TRBJ1-2	few	TRBV6-5	TRBD1	CASSYLDRRGYTF	TGTGCCAGCAGTTACCTGGACAGGCGGGGCTACACCTTC
TRBJ1-2	-	TRBV5-1	TRBD1	CASSVGTGRDGYTF	TGCGCCAGCAGCGTCGGGACAGGGAGGGACGGCTACACCTTC
TRBJ2-3	-	TRBV27	TRBD2	CASSFTSGSTDTQYF	TGTGCCAGCAGTTTCACTAGCGGTAGCACAGATACGCAGTATTTT
TRBJ2-3	-	TRBV29-1	-	CSVDRSDTQYF	TGCAGCGTTGATCGGTCAGATACGCAGTATTTT
TRBJ1-2	-	TRBV7-9	TRBD1	CSSSLGTGTGLGYTF	TGTTCCAGCAGCTTAGGTACCGGGACAGGGTTAGGCTACACCTTC
TRBJ1-5	-	TRBV30	-	CAWRARQTNQPQHF	TGTGCCTGGAGGGCCAGACAGACCAATCAGCCCCAGCATTTT
TRBJ1-2	-	TRBV5-6	-	CASSLPGINGYTF	TGTGCCAGCAGCTTGCCGGGAATTAATGGCTACACCTTC
TRBJ2-1	-	TRBV28	TRBD2	CASTSGYNEQFF	TGTGCCAGCACTAGCGGATACAATGAGCAGTTCTTC